This TCR beta chain originates from a study of cytomegalovirus exposure and HLA in healthy donors. Notes on the study in general: Analysis performed later showed TCR beta chains linked to HLA being more clonally expanded than equally common others.

With 4 bases removed from V and 4 bases from J, the gap between germline ends came to 14 bases. CDR1 is SGDLS, CDR2 YYNGEE, per germline. This CDR3 is built from 14 residues. The PCR was carried out with 60 Vbeta primers and 13 Jbeta primers. Profiled with immunoSEQ multiplex PCR; TCRdb holds only in-frame clones, not every one. The table has 200,000 to 250,000 clones, 75% seen once; the top ten hold under 2%. Notes on this clone: Its target is not known.

The chain has TRBV9 and TRBJ2-5, with TRBD2 as a possible D gene (6 bases). The sequence derives from a woman younger than 45 in good health and CMV-seronegative. The sequencing input was PBMCs. The CDR3: CASSTRREAETQYF. CDR3 sequence (DNA): TGTGCCAGCAGCACACGAAGGGAGGCAGAGACCCAGTACTTC.